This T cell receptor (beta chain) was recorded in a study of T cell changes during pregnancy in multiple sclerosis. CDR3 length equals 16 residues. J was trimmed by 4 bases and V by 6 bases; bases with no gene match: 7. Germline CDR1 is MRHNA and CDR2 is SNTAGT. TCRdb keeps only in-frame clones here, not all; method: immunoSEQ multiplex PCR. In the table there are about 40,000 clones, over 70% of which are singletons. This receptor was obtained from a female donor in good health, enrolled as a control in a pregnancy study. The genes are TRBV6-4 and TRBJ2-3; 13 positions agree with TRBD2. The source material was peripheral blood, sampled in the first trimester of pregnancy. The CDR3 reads CASSRTSGSGADTQYF. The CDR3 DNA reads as TGTGCCAGCAGCCGGACTAGCGGGAGCGGGGCAGATACGCAGTATTTT.